Sequencing of this T cell receptor beta chain was carried out in a study of response to subunit inactivated influenza vaccine. With regard to this clonotype: At one of its ends the junction is not consistent with the germline gene, which may arise from a read error.

TCRdb reprocessed the RT-PCR reads via MiXCR and lists one record per CDR3 protein. The table has over 400,000 distinct CDR3 sequences, approximately 11% seen once. The CDR3 covers 11 residues. Germline assignment: CDR1 ENHRY and CDR2 SYGVKD. The sample was PBMCs from blood, taken 45 days after vaccination. The genes are TRBV10-3 and TRBJ2-7; perhaps TRBD2 as D (6 bases). The receptor comes from a man aged 50 or older who received an inactivated influenza vaccine. CDR3 nucleotide sequence: TGTGCCATCAGTGTCTGTACTAGCTGTGGGTTC. It codes for CAISVCTSCGF.